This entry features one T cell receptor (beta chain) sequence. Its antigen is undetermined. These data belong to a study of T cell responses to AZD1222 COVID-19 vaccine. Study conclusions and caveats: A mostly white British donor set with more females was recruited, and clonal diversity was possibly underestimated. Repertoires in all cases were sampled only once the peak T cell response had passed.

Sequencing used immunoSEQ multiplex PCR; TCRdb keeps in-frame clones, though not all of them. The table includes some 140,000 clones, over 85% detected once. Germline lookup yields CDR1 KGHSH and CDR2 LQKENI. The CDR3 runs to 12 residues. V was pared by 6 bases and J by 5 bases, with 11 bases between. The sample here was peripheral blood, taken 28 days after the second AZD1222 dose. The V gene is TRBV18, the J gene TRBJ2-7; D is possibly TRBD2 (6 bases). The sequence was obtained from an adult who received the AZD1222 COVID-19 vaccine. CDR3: CASSHRENEQYF. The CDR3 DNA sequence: TGTGCCAGCTCCCACCGGGAGAACGAGCAGTACTTC.